This TCR beta chain was profiled in a study of blood T cell repertoires in COVID-19. The germline V gene encodes CDR1 MNHNS and CDR2 SASEGT. The V and J ends lost 2 bases and 0 bases respectively, with 13 bases between them. The CDR3 covers 16 residues. Libraries were prepared by immunoSEQ multiplex PCR; TCRdb keeps only in-frame clonotypes and omits some of them. The sample consists of about 140,000 clones, around 84% of them appearing once. The sequenced sample was peripheral blood. The chain uses TRBV6-1 and TRBJ1-2; the D is unclear. This receptor was obtained from a man in his fifties or sixties with active or convalescent COVID-19. In DNA, the CDR3 is TGTGCCAGCAGTGAATCCGAAGGGAGTGCTAACTATGGCTACACCTTC. As protein: CASSESEGSANYGYTF.